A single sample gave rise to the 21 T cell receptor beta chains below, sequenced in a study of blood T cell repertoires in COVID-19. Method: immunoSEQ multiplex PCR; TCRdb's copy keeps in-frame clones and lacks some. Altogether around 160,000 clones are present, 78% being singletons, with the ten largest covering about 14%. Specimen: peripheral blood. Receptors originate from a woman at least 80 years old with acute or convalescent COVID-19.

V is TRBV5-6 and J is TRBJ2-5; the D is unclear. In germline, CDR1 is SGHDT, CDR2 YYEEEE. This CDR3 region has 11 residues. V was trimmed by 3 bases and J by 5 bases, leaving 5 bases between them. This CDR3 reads CASSSRETQYF. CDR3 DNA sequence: TGTGCCAGCAGCTCTAGGGAGACCCAGTACTTC.

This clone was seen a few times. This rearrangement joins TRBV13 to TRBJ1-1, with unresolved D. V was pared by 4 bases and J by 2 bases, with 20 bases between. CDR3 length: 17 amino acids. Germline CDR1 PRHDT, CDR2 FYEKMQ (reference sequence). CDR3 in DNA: TGTGCCAGCAGCTCCCGGACGCGGGGAGGAGTCAACACTGAAGCTTTCTTT. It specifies CASSSRTRGGVNTEAFF.

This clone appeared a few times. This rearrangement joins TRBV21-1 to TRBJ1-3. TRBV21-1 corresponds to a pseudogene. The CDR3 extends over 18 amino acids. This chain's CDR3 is CASSKVDGAEGSGNTIYF. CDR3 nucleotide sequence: TGTGCCAGCAGCAAAGTCGATGGGGCGGAGGGTTCTGGAAACACCATATATTTT.

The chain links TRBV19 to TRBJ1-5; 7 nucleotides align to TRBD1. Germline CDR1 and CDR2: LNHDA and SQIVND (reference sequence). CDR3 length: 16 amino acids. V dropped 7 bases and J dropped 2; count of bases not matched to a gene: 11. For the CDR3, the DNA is TGTGCCAGTATGAGGAACAGGGGAGAGGGCAATCAGCCCCAGCATTTT. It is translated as CASMRNRGEGNQPQHF.

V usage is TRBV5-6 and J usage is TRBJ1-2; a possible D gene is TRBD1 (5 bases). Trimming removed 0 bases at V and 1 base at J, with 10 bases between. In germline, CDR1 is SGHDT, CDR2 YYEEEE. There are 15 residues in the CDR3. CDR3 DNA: TGTGCCAGCAGCTTGGTGGGGCTCAATAACTATGGCTACACCTTC. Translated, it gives CASSLVGLNNYGYTF.

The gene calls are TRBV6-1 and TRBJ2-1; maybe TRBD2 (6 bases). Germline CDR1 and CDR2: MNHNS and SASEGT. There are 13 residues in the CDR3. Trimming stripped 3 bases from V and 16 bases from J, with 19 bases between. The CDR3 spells CASSDVLGSGQFF. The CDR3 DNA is TGTGCCAGCAGTGATGTCCTGGGTAGCGGACAATTCTTC.

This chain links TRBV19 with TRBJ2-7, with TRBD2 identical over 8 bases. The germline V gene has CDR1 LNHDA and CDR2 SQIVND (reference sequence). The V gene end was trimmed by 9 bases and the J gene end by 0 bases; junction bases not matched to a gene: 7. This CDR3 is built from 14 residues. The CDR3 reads CASSSGSISYEQYF. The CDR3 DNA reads TGTGCCAGCTCTAGCGGGTCTATCTCCTACGAGCAGTACTTC.

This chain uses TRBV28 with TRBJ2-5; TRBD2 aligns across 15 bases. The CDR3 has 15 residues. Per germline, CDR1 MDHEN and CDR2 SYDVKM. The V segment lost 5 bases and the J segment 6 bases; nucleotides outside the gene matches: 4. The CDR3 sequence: CASSLGTSGRKTQYF. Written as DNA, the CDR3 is TGTGCCAGCAGTCTCGGGACTAGCGGGAGGAAGACCCAGTACTTC.

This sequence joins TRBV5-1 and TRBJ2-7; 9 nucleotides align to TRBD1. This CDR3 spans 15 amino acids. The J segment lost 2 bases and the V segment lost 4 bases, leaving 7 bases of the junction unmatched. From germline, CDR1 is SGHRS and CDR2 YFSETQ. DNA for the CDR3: TGCGCCAGCAGCGACCGACAGGGGGGCACCTACGAGCAGTACTTC. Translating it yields CASSDRQGGTYEQYF. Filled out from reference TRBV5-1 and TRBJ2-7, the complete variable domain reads KAGVTQTPRYLIKTRGQQVTLSCSPISGHRSVSWYQQTPGQGLQFLFEYFSETQRNKGNFPGRFSGRQFSNSRSEMNVSTLELGDSALYLCASSDRQGGTYEQYFGPGTRLTVT.

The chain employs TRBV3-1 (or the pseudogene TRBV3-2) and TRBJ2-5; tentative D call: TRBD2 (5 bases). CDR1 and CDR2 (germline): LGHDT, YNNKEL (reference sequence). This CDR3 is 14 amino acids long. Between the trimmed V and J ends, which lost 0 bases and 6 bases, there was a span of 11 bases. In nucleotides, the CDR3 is TGTGCCAGCAGCCAAGATGTGCAGCGGAAGACCCAGTACTTC. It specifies CASSQDVQRKTQYF.

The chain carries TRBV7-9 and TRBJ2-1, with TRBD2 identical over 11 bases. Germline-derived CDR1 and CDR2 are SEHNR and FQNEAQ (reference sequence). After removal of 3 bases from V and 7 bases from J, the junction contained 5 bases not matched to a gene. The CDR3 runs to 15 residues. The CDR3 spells CASSFSGRAVNEQFF. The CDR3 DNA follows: TGTGCCAGCAGCTTTAGCGGGAGGGCCGTGAATGAGCAGTTCTTC. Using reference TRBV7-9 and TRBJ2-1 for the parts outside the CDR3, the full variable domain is DTGVSQNPRHKITKRGQNVTFRCDPISEHNRLYWYRQTLGQGPEFLTYFQNEAQLEKSRLLSDRFSAERPKGSFSTLEIQRTEQGDSAMYLCASSFSGRAVNEQFFGPGTRLTVL.

In DNA, the CDR3 is TGTGCCAGCAGCCGGGGAGAATCTAATGAAAAACTGTTTTTT. Translated, it gives CASSRGESNEKLFF. The gene calls are TRBV3-1 (or the pseudogene TRBV3-2) and TRBJ1-4; no clear D gene. CDR1 is LGHDT, CDR2 YNNKEL, per germline (reference sequence). V was trimmed by 4 bases and J by 3 bases, leaving 9 bases between them. This CDR3 spans 14 amino acids.

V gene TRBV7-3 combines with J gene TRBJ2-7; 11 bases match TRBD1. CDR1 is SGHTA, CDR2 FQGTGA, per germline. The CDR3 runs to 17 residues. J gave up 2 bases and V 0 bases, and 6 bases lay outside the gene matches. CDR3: CASSLTDRGHKPYEQYF. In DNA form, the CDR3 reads TGTGCCAGCAGCTTAACGGACAGGGGGCATAAGCCCTACGAGCAGTACTTC.

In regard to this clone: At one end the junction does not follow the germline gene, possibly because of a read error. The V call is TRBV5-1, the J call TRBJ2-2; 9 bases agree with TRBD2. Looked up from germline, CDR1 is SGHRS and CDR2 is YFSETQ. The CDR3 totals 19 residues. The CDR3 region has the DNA TGCGCCAGCAACTTGGGGTACCTAGCGGGAAATGCGAACACCGGGGAGCTGTTTTTT. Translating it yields CASNLGYLAGNANTGELFF.

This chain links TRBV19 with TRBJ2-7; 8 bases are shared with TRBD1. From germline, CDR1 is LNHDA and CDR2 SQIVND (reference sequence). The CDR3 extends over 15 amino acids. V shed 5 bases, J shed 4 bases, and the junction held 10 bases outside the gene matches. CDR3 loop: CASSPDRGLRYEQYF. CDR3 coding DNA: TGTGCCAGTAGTCCTGACAGGGGCCTCCGTTACGAGCAGTACTTC.

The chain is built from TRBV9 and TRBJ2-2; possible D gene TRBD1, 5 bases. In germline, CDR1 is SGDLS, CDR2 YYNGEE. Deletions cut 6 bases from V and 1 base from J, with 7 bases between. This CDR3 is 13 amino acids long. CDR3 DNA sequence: TGTGCCAGCACTGGACAGAACACCGGGGAGCTGTTTTTT. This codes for CASTGQNTGELFF.

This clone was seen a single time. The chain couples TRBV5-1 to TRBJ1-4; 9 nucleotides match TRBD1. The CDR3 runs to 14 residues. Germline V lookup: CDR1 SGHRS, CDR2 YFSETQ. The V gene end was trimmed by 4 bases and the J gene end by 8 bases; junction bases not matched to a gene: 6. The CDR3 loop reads CASSPTGGGEKLFF. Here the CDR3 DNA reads TGCGCCAGCAGCCCGACAGGGGGAGGGGAAAAACTGTTTTTT. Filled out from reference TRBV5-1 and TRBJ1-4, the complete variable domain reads KAGVTQTPRYLIKTRGQQVTLSCSPISGHRSVSWYQQTPGQGLQFLFEYFSETQRNKGNFPGRFSGRQFSNSRSEMNVSTLELGDSALYLCASSPTGGGEKLFFGSGTQLSVL.

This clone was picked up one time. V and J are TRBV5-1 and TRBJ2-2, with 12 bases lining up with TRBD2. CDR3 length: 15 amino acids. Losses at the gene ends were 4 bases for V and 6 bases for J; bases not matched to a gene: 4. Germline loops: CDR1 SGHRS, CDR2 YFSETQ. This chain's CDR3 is CASSLRTSGAGELFF. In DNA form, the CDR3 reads TGCGCCAGCAGCCTTAGGACTAGCGGGGCCGGGGAGCTGTTTTTT. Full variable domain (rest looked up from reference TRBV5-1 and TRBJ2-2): KAGVTQTPRYLIKTRGQQVTLSCSPISGHRSVSWYQQTPGQGLQFLFEYFSETQRNKGNFPGRFSGRQFSNSRSEMNVSTLELGDSALYLCASSLRTSGAGELFFGEGSRLTVL.

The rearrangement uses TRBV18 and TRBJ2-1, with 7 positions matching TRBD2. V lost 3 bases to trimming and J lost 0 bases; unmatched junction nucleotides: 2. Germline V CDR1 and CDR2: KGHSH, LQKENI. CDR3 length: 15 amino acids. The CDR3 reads CASSPLADSYNEQFF. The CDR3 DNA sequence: TGTGCCAGCTCACCCCTAGCGGACTCCTACAATGAGCAGTTCTTC.

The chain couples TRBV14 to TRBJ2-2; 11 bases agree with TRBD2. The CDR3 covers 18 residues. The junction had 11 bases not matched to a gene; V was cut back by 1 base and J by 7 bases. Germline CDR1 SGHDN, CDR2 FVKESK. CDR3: CASSQASGRLPLVGELFF. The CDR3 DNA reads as TGTGCCAGCAGCCAAGCTAGCGGGAGGCTCCCGCTGGTCGGGGAGCTGTTTTTT.

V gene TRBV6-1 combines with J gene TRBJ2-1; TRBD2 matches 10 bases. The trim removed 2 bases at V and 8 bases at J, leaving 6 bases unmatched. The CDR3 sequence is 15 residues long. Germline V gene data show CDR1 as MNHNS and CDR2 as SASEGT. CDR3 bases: TGTGCCAGCAGTGAACCGGGACTAGCGATGGATGAGCAGTTCTTC. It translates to CASSEPGLAMDEQFF.